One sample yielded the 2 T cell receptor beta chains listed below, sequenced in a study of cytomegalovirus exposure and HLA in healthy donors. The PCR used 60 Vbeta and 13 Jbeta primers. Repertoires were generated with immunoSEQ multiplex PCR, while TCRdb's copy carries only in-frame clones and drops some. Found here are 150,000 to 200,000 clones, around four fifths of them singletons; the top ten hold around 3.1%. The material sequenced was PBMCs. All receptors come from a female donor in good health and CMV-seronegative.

The CDR3 here is CASTDGGGTGELFF. In nucleotides, the CDR3 is TGTGCCAGCACCGACGGTGGGGGGACCGGGGAGCTGTTTTTT. This chain connects TRBV6-5 to TRBJ2-2; perhaps TRBD2 as D (6 bases). This CDR3 spans 14 amino acids. Germline V CDR1 and CDR2: MNHEY, SVGAGI. Trimming took 7 bases from V and 5 from J, leaving 14 bases between them.

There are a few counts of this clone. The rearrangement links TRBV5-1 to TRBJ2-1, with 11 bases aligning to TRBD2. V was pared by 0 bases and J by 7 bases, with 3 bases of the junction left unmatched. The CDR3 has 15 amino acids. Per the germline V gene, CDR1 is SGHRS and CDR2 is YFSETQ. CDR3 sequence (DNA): TGCGCCAGCAGCTTGGTACTAGCGGGAGAAAATGAGCAGTTCTTC. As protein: CASSLVLAGENEQFF.